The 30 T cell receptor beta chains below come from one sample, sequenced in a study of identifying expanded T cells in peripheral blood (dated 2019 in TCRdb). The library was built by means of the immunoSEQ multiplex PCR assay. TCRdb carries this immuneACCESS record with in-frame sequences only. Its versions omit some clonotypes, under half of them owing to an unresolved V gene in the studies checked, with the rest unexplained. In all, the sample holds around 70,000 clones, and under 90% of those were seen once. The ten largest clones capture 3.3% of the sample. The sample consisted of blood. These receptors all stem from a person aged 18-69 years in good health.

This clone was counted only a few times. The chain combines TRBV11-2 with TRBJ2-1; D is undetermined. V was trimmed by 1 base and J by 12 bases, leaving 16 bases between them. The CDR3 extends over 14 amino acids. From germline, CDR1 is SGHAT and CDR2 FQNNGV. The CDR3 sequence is CASSLVPDPSWQFF. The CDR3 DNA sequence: TGTGCCAGCAGCTTAGTCCCTGACCCCTCCTGGCAGTTCTTC. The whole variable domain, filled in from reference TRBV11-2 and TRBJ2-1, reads EAGVAQSPRYKIIEKRQSVAFWCNPISGHATLYWYQQILGQGPKLLIQFQNNGVVDDSQLPKDRFSAERLKGVDSTLKIQPAKLEDSAVYLCASSLVPDPSWQFFGPGTRLTVL.

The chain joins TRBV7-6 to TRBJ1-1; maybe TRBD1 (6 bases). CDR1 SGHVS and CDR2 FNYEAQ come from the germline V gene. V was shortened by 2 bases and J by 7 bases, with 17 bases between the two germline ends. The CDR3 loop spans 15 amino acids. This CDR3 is CASSLPRGALGEAFF. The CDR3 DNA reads TGTGCCAGCAGCTTACCGAGGGGGGCTTTGGGTGAAGCTTTCTTT. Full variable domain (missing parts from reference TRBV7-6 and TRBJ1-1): GAGVSQSPRYKVTKRGQDVALRCDPISGHVSLYWYRQALGQGPEFLTYFNYEAQQDKSGLPNDRFSAERPEGSISTLTIQRTEQRDSAMYRCASSLPRGALGEAFFGQGTRLTVV.

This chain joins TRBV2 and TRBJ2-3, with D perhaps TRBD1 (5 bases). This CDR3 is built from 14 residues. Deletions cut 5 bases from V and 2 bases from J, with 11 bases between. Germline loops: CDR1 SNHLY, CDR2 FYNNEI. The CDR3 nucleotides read TGTGCCAGCAGTTCTGACAGAGCCACAGATACGCAGTATTTT. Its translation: CASSSDRATDTQYF. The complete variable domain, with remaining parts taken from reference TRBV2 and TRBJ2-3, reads EPEVTQTPSHQVTQMGQEVILRCVPISNHLYFYWYRQILGQKVEFLVSFYNNEISEKSEIFDDQFSVERPDGSNFTLKIRSTKLEDSAMYFCASSSDRATDTQYFGPGTRLTVL.

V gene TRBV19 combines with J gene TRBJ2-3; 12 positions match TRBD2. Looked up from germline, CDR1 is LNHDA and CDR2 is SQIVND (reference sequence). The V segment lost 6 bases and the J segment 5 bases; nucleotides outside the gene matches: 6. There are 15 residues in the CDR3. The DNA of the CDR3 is TGTGCCAGTAGCCGGACTAGCGGGGAGGGAGATACGCAGTATTTT. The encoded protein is CASSRTSGEGDTQYF. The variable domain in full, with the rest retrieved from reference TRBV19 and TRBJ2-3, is DGGITQSPKYLFRKEGQNVTLSCEQNLNHDAMYWYRQDPGQGLRLIYYSQIVNDFQKGDIAEGYSVSREKKESFPLTVTSAQKNPTAFYLCASSRTSGEGDTQYFGPGTRLTVL.

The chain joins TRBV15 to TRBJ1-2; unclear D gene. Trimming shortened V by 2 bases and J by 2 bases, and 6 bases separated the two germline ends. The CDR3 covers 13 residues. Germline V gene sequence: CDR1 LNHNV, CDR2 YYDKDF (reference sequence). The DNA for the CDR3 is TGTGCCACCAGCAGAATCACGAACTATGGCTACACCTTC. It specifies CATSRITNYGYTF.

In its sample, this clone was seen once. The CDR3 bases are TGTGCCAGCAGTTTATCTAGACAGGGGGATCCCACCATATATTTT. This translates into CASSLSRQGDPTIYF. The chain is built from TRBV28 and TRBJ1-3, with TRBD1 matching 9 bases. Germline V lookup: CDR1 MDHEN, CDR2 SYDVKM. The V gene end was trimmed by 1 base and the J gene end by 9 bases; junction bases not matched to a gene: 7. The CDR3 runs to 15 residues.

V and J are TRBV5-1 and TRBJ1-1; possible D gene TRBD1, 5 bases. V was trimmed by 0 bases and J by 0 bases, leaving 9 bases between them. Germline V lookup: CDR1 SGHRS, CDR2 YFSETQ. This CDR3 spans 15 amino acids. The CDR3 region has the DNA TGCGCCAGCAGCTTGGAGGGGATCATGAACACTGAAGCTTTCTTT. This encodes CASSLEGIMNTEAFF.

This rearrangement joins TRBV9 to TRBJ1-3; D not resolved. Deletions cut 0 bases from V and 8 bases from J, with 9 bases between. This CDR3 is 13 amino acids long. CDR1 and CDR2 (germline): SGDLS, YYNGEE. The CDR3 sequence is CASSVDGIHTIYF. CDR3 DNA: TGTGCCAGCAGCGTAGATGGGATCCACACCATATATTTT.

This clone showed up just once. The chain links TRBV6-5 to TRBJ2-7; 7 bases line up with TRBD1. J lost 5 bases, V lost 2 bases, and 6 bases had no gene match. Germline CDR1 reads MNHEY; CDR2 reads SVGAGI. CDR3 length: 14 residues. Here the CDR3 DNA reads TGTGCCAGCAGTTACGTTACAGGGGAAAACGAGCAGTACTTC. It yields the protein CASSYVTGENEQYF.

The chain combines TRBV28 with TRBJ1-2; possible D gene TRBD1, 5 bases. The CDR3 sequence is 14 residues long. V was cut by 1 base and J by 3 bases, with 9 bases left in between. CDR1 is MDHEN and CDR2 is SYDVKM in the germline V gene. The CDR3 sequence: CASSLSGTDYGYTF. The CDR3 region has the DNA TGTGCCAGCAGTTTATCCGGGACGGACTATGGCTACACCTTC.

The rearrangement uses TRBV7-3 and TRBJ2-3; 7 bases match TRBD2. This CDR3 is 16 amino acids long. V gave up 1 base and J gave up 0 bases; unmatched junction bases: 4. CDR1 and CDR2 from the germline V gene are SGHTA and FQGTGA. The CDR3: CASSLIGSGSTDTQYF. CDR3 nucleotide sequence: TGTGCCAGCAGCTTAATCGGTAGCGGGAGCACAGATACGCAGTATTTT.

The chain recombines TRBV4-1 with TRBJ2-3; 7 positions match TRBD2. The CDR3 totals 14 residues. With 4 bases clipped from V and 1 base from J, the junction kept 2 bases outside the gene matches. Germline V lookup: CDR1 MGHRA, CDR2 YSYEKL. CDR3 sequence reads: CASSLLAGTDTQYF. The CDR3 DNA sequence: TGCGCCAGCAGCCTCCTAGCGGGCACAGATACGCAGTATTTT.

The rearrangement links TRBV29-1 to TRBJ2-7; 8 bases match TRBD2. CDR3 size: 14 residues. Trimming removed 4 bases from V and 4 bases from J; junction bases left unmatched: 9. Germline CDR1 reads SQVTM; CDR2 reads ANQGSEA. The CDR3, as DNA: TGCAGCGTTGTATTACTAGCGGCTAGATACGAGCAGTACTTC. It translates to CSVVLLAARYEQYF.

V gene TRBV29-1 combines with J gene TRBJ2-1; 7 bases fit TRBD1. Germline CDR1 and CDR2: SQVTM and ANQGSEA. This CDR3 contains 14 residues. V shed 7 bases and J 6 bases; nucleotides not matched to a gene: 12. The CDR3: CSAQRDRSGNEQFF. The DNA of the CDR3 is TGCAGCGCTCAAAGGGACAGATCAGGCAATGAGCAGTTCTTC.

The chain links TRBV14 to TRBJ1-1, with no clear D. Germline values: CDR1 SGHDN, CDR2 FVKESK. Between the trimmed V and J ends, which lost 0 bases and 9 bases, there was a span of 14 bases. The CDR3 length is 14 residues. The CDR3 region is CASSQDAGQLKAFF. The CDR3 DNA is TGTGCCAGCAGCCAAGATGCGGGCCAACTCAAAGCTTTCTTT.

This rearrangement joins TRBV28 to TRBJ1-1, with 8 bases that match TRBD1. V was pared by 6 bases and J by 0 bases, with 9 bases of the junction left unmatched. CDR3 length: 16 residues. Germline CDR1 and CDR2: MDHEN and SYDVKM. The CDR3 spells CASSPPQGGVNTEAFF. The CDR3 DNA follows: TGTGCCAGCAGCCCGCCACAGGGGGGAGTGAACACTGAAGCTTTCTTT. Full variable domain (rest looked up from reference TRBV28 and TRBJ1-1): DVKVTQSSRYLVKRTGEKVFLECVQDMDHENMFWYRQDPGLGLRLIYFSYDVKMKEKGDIPEGYSVSREKKERFSLILESASTNQTSMYLCASSPPQGGVNTEAFFGQGTRLTVV.

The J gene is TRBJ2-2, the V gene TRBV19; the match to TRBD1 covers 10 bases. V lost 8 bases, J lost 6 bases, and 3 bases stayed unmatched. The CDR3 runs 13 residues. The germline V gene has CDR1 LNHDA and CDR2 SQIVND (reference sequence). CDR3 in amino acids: CASAGTGAGELFF. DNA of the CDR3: TGTGCCAGTGCCGGGACAGGGGCCGGGGAGCTGTTTTTT. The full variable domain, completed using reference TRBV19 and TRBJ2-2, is DGGITQSPKYLFRKEGQNVTLSCEQNLNHDAMYWYRQDPGQGLRLIYYSQIVNDFQKGDIAEGYSVSREKKESFPLTVTSAQKNPTAFYLCASAGTGAGELFFGEGSRLTVL.

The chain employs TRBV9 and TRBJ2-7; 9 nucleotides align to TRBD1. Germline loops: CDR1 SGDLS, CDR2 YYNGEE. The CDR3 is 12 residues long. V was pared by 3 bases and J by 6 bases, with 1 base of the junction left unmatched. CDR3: CASSEGQGEQYF. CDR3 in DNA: TGTGCCAGCAGCGAGGGACAGGGCGAGCAGTACTTC.

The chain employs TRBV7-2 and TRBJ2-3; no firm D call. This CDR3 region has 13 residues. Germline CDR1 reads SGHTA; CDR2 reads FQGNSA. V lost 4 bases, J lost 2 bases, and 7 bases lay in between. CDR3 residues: CASSSLHTDTQYF. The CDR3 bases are TGTGCCAGCAGCTCCCTCCACACAGATACGCAGTATTTT.

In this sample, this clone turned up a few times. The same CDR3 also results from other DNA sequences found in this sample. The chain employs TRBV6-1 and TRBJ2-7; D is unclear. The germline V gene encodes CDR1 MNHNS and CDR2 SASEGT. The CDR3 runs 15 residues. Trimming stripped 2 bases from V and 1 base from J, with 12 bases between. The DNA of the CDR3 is TGTGCCAGCAGTGAACTCCCTGGACGGTCCTACGAGCAGTACTTC. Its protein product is CASSELPGRSYEQYF.

The CDR3 DNA reads as TGCGCCAGCAGGAAAGGGACAGGGGCCCCTGTCACAGATACGCAGTATTTT. Translated, it gives CASRKGTGAPVTDTQYF. The J gene is TRBJ2-3, the V gene TRBV5-1; 10 bases are shared with TRBD1. V lost 5 bases and J lost 2; bases outside the gene matches: 11. Germline V gene data show CDR1 as SGHRS and CDR2 as YFSETQ. CDR3 length: 17 residues.

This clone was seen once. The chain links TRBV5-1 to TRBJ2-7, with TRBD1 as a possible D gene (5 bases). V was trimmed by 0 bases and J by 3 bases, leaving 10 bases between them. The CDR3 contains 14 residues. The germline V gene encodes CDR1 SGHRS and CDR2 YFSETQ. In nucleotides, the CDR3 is TGCGCCAGCAGCTTGGATTCTAGGGGCTACGAGCAGTACTTC. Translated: CASSLDSRGYEQYF.

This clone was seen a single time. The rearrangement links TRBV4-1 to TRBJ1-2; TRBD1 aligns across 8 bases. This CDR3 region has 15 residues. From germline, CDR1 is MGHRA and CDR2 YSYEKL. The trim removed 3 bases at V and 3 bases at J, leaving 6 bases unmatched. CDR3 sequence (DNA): TGCGCCAGCAGCCATCAGGGGGCGAGGGACTATGGCTACACCTTC. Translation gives CASSHQGARDYGYTF.

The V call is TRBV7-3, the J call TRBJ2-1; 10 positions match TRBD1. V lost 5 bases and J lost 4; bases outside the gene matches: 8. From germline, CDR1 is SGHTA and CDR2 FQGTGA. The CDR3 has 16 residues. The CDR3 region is CASSRGGQGQYNEQFF. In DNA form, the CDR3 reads TGTGCCAGCAGCCGAGGGGGACAGGGGCAATACAATGAGCAGTTCTTC.

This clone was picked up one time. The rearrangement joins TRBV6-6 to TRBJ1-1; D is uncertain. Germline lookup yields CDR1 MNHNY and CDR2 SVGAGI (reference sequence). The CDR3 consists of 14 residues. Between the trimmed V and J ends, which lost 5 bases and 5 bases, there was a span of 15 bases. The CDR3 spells CASSPRTGGTEAFF. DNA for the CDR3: TGTGCCAGCAGTCCCCGGACGGGTGGGACTGAAGCTTTCTTT.

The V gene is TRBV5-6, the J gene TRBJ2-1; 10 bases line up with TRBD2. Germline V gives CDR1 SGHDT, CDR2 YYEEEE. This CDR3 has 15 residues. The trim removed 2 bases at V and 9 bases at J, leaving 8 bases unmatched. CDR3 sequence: CASSFSSGRYGEQFF. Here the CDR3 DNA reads TGTGCCAGCAGCTTCAGTAGCGGGAGGTATGGTGAGCAGTTCTTC.

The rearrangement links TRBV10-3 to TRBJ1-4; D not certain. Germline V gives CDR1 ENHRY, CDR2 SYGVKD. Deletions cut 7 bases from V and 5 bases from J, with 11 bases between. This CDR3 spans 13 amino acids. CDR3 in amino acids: CAITGERNEKLFF. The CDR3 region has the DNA TGTGCCATCACTGGGGAGAGGAATGAAAAACTGTTTTTT.

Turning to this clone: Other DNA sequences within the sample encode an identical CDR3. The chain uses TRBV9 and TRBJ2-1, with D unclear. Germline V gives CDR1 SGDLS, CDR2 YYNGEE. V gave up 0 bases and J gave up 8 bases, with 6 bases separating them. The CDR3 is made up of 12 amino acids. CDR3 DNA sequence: TGTGCCAGCAGCGTAGGAGGCCATGAGCAGTTCTTC. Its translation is CASSVGGHEQFF. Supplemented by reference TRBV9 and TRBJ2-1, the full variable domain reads DSGVTQTPKHLITATGQRVTLRCSPRSGDLSVYWYQQSLDQGLQFLIQYYNGEERAKGNILERFSAQQFPDLHSELNLSSLELGDSALYFCASSVGGHEQFFGPGTRLTVL.

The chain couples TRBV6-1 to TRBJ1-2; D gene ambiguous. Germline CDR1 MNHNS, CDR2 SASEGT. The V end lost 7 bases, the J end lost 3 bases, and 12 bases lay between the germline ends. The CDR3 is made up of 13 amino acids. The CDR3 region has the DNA TGTGCCAGCAAACGATCGGATTACTATGGCTACACCTTC. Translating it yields CASKRSDYYGYTF.

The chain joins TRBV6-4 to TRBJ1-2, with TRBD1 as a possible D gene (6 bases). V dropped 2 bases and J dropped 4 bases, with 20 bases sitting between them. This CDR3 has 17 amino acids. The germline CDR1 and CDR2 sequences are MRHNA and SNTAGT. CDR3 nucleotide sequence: TGTGCCAGCAGTGACCCTCCGAGGACAGCTATAACCTATGGCTACACCTTC. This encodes CASSDPPRTAITYGYTF.